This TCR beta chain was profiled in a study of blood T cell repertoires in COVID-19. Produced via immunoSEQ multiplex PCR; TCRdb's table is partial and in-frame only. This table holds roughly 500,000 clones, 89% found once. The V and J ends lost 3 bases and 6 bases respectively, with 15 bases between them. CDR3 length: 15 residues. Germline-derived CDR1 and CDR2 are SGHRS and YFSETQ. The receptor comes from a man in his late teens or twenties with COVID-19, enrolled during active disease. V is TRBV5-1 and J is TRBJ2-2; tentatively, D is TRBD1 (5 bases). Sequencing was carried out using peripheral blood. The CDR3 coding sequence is TGCGCCAGCAGCTCACAGGACCCATCCGCCGGGGAGCTGTTTTTT. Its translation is CASSSQDPSAGELFF.